The T cell receptor (beta chain) under discussion was sequenced for a study of robustness of blood B and T cell sequencing (dated by TCRdb to between 2018 and 2020). With regard to the full study: The study aimed to determine how much peripheral blood is needed to reliably characterize an individual's TCRbeta and IgG repertoires. For technical replicates, two replicate TCRbeta cDNA libraries were prepared from one shared RNA pool that came from a single 10 ml draw. TCRbeta and IgG repertoires were quantified in each of the approximately 10 independently drawn blood samples.

TCRbeta repertoires were measured from mRNA instead of genomic DNA, an approach that captures expressed receptors. Buffy coat leukocytes were collected into Trizol, and RNA was extracted with the Direct-zol RNA MiniPrep Plus kit without cell sorting. To separate plasma, buffy coat and red blood cells, the EDTA blood tubes were centrifuged right away at 4 degrees C. The receptor library was made with PCR. TCRdb records Illumina MiSeq as the sequencer. cDNA was made using SMARTScribe reverse transcriptase and a 5' template-switch oligo that added a universal priming site. The template-switch oligo carried a 12-nucleotide random unique molecular identifier (UMI) that tagged each cDNA molecule. Chain-specific reverse primers targeted TCRbeta transcripts during reverse transcription. Leftover template-switch adapters were removed by uracil DNA glycosylase treatment, and cDNA was purified using a Qiagen MinElute kit. For the first PCR, KAPA HiFi HotStart ReadyMix was used for 20 to 25 cycles, with amplification split across four 50 ul reactions containing step-out primers. Before further amplification, first-round PCR products were gel-purified. Illumina Nextera adapters were attached in a second approximately 8-cycle PCR, after which libraries were purified and pooled. The UMI barcode for each TCRbeta molecule was captured by a 50-nucleotide 5' read. From the authors' description of their analysis: Reads were grouped by UMI into consensus reads using the MIGEC toolkit. Forward and reverse consensus reads were merged with PEAR to produce final reads. Identical UMI-sequence pairs found in more than one library were treated as cross-sample contamination and removed by a custom decontamination script. V(D)J assignment and CDR3 extraction were performed with MIGMAP, a wrapper around IgBLAST. A TCR clonotype was defined as sharing the same V gene, J gene and CDR3 amino acid sequence, and CDR1 and CDR2 were not sequenced. The public reads were reprocessed in TCRdb via fastp at Q25 and MiXCR, keeping in-frame beta chains. Each CDR3 protein gets just one entry, which takes the most common genes and DNA from the rows behind it. The V and J calls and clone size come from TCRdb's table, not from the authors' own analysis. A total of over a thousand distinct CDR3 sequences appear in this sample, approximately 70% of them only once. The ten largest clonotypes hold 30% to 40% of the sample.

This clonotype showed up just once. Its antigen is unknown. Sequence at one end of the junction differs from germline and may be a read error. The full study reports these points: Every single 10 ml sample contained the 1,000 most abundant TCRbeta clonotypes from the pooled draws. No improvement in the overlap of rare TCRbeta clonotypes was observed when tubes were pooled, implying that much larger blood volumes would be needed for rare TCRbeta clonotypes to be captured. Coverage of the top 10,000 TCRbeta clonotypes approached saturation when 3 or 4 tubes (30-40 ml blood) were combined. Because EDTA tubes had to be fractionated immediately, the use of EDTA tubes in multi-site collections was limited. TCRbeta rarefaction curves did not fully plateau, suggesting under-sequencing or many low-abundance clonotypes. One pair of TCRbeta libraries showed evidence of cross-contamination, likely from batch processing; the shared UMI-sequence pairs were removed. Across technical replicate libraries, approximately 95% of the top 10,000 TCRbeta clonotypes in one library were also found in the other.

The TCR sequence derives from a human donor in good health. Sequenced: peripheral blood.

The CDR3 region has the sequence CVTSHRDRGLRAYEQYF. The nucleotide sequence is given as TGTGTCACCAGCCACCGGGACAGGGGGCTTAGGGCCTACGAGCAGTACTTC. The sequence is built from TRBV15 and TRBJ2-7; 12 junctional bases match TRBD1. Taken from cysteine to phenylalanine, the CDR3 has 17 residues. Solely the CDR3 DNA is kept, with 51 bases framed from the first base. For CDR1 and CDR2, the germline V gene (reference sequence) lists LNHNV and YYDKDF.